This paragraph reports one TCR beta chain. The target of this receptor is not known. One base away there is no much larger clone; base qualities are not given. The data originate from a study of T-cell memory formation after mild COVID-19 (dated by TCRdb to about 2021). About the full investigation: Most TCR sequence clusters were specific to one of the two donors. In two donors, T-cell clones that expanded and contracted after mild COVID-19 were followed by sequencing TCRalpha and TCRbeta repertoires longitudinally. Two young, previously healthy adult volunteers, one female and one male, were included in the cohort. Points the paper makes about the study in general: Some responding clones were detected in pre-infection memory, suggesting pre-existing cross-reactive memory T cells joined the SARS-CoV-2 response. Only a couple of mild cases were covered by the study, and larger cohorts that include severe cases with pre-infection samples were considered necessary. SARS-CoV-2 specificity of the second-wave clones peaking on day 37 was not confirmed. Contracting CD4+ clones appeared mostly in the CM and EM memory subsets, whereas CD8+ clones were enriched in EMRA. Clones contracting from day 15 to 85 had balanced CD4/CD8 phenotypes, while a second wave expanding from day 15 to 37 was biased towards CD4+.

Compared with germline, V lacks 0 bases and J lacks 2 bases; bases without a gene match: 3. The CDR3, from cysteine to phenylalanine, totals 16 residues. Only the CDR3 DNA stays, 48 bases, in frame from base 1. Per the germline V gene, SGDLS is the CDR1 and YYNGEE is the CDR2. For sequencing, an Illumina NovaSeq 6000 was employed. TCRalpha and TCRbeta cDNA libraries were constructed by 5'RACE with constant-segment primers, with sample barcodes and unique molecular identifiers being introduced. RNA was extracted from every sample with Trizol reagent. Library amplification was performed in two PCR steps, and a second sample barcode and Illumina TruSeq adapters were introduced in the second step. Sequencing of libraries was performed on an Illumina NovaSeq with 2 x 150 bp paired-end reads. In the paper's pipeline: Reads were demultiplexed and collapsed into UMI-guided consensus sequences with migec v1.2.7. Using mixcr v2.1.11, the UMI consensuses were aligned to TRA and TRB V and J templates and assembled into clonotypes. A clonotype was counted as expanded or contracted only when both edgeR and NoisET called the clonotype significant, with the noise models trained on biological replicates. For edgeR calls, a false discovery rate-adjusted p below 0.01 and a log2 fold-change threshold of 1 were applied. As an exploratory analysis of dynamics, max-normalized trajectories of the 1000 most abundant clonotypes were examined by PCA with hierarchical clustering. Each responding clone was given a CD4 or CD8 phenotype based on the CD4+ and CD8+ repertoires, which had been sequenced separately. TCRdb ran its own pipeline on the public reads, namely fastp trimming at Q25 and MiXCR clone calling, and kept in-frame beta chains. Rows with one shared CDR3 protein collapse into an entry with the most common genes and DNA. The V and J calls and clone size are TCRdb's, not the authors'. The sample yields about 430,000 distinct CDR3 sequences; 20% to 25% were counted once. The ten largest make up around 8.8% of the sample.

Ficoll-Paque density gradient centrifugation was used to isolate PBMCs. Sequenced: PBMCs or a T cell subset sorted from them (not recorded which). The rearrangement joined TRBV9 to TRBJ2-1, with 9 middle bases fitting TRBD2. This TCR was sampled from an adult woman who had mild COVID-19 (a few samples of this study predate the infection). The sample titles of this study are shuffled in the database, so cell type and time point are left out; the donor was told from shared clones. The encoded CDR3 is CASSVGLAGTYNEQFF. The DNA reads TGTGCCAGCAGCGTAGGGCTAGCGGGGACCTACAATGAGCAGTTCTTC.